This T cell receptor (beta chain) appears in the sequencing data of a study of blood T cell repertoires in COVID-19. The wider study: Italy, Spain and the United States were the sources of the convalescent and acute COVID-19 samples.

Using immunoSEQ multiplex PCR, the repertoire was profiled, and TCRdb retains in-frame clones only, with some absent. Of approximately 16,000 clones listed, roughly 86% were seen once; the top ten hold around 50%. This receptor was obtained from a man between 60 and 70 years old with acute or convalescent COVID-19. The sequencing sample was made of peripheral blood.

CDR3 residues: CASTPPWTNTGELFF. CDR3 sequence (DNA): TGTGCCAGCACCCCCCCGTGGACTAACACCGGGGAGCTGTTTTTT. The chain combines TRBV6-2 or TRBV6-3 with TRBJ2-2; D perhaps matches TRBD2 (5 bases). The CDR3 has 15 amino acids. With 7 bases removed from V and 2 bases from J, the gap between germline ends came to 14 bases. The germline V gene encodes CDR1 MNHEY and CDR2 SVGEGT.